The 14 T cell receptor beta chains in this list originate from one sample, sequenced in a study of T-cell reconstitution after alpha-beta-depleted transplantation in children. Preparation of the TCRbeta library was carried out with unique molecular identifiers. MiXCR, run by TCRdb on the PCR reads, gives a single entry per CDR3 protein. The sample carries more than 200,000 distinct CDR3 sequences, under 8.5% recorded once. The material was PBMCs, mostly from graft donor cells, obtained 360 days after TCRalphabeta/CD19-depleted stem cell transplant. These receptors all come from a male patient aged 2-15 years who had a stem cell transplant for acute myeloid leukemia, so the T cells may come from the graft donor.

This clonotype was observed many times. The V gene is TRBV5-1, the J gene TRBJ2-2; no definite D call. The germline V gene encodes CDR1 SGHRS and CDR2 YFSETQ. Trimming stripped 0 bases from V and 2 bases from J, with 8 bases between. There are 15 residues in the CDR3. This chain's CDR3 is CASSLGDRNTGELFF. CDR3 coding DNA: TGCGCCAGCAGCTTGGGAGACCGTAACACCGGGGAGCTGTTTTTT.

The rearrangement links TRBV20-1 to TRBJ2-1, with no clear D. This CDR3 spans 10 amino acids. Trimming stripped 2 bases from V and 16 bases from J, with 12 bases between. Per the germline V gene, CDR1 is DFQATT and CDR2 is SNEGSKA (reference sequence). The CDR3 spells CSARTPSLFF. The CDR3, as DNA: TGCAGTGCTAGAACCCCTAGTCTCTTCTTC.

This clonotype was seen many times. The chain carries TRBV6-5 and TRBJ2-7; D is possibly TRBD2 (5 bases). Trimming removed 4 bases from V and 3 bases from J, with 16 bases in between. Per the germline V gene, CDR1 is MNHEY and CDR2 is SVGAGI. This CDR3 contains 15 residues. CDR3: CASSSLLGKGYEQYF. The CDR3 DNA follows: TGTGCCAGCAGTTCCCTCCTCGGGAAGGGCTACGAGCAGTACTTC.

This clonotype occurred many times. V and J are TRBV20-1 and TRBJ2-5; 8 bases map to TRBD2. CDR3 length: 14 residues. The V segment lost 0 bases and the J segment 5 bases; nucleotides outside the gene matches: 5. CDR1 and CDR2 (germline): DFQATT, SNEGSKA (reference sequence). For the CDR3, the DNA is TGCAGTGCTAGAGATAGGGCTAGCGGGGAGACCCAGTACTTC. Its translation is CSARDRASGETQYF.

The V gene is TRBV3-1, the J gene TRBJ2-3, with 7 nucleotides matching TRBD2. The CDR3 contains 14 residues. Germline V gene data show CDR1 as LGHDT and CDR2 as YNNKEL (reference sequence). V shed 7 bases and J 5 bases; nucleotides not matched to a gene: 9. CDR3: CASKRDSKGDTQYF. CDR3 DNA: TGTGCCAGCAAGCGGGACTCAAAGGGAGATACGCAGTATTTT.

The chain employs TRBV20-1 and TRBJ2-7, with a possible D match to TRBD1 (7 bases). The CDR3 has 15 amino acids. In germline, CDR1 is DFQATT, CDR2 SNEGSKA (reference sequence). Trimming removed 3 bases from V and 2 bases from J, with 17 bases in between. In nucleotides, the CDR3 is TGCAGTGCTAGCGCTCAGGGGGGTTGGACCTACGAGCAGTACTTC. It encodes CSASAQGGWTYEQYF.

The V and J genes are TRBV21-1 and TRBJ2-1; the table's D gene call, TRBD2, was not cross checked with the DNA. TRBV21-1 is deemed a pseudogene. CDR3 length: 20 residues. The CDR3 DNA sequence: TGTGCCAGCAGCAAAGGGGTAGCGGGACTAGCGGGGTGCGGATACAATGAGCAGTTCTTC. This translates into CASSKGVAGLAGCGYNEQFF.

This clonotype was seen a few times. The CDR3 DNA is TGTGCCAGCAGTTCCTGGGGCTCAGGGAACACCGGGGAGCTGTTTTTT. Protein: CASSSWGSGNTGELFF. The chain recombines TRBV28 with TRBJ2-2, with D maybe TRBD1 (5 bases). The CDR3 is 16 amino acids. Trimming cost V 4 bases and J 1 base, with 13 bases left between them. Germline CDR1 MDHEN, CDR2 SYDVKM.

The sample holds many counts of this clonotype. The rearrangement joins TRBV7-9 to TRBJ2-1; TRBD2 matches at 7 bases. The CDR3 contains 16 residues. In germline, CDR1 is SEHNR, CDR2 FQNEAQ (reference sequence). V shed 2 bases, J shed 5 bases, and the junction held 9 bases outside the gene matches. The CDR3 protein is CASSLRNAGVDNEQFF. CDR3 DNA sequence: TGTGCCAGCAGCTTAAGGAATGCGGGAGTCGACAATGAGCAGTTCTTC. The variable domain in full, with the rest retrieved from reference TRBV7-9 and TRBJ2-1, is DTGVSQNPRHKITKRGQNVTFRCDPISEHNRLYWYRQTLGQGPEFLTYFQNEAQLEKSRLLSDRFSAERPKGSFSTLEIQRTEQGDSAMYLCASSLRNAGVDNEQFFGPGTRLTVL.

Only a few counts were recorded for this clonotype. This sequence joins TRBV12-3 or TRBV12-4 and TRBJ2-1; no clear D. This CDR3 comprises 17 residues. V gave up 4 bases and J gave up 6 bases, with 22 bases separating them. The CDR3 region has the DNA TGTGCCAGCAGTTCTTTAATCCCAACGACATCTTTCAATGAGCAGTTCTTC. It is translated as CASSSLIPTTSFNEQFF.

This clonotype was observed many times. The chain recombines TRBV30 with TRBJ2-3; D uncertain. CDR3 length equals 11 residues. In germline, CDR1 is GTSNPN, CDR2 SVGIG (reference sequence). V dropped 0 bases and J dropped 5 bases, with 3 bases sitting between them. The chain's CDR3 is CAWSVGDTQYF. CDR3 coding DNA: TGTGCCTGGAGTGTAGGAGATACGCAGTATTTT.

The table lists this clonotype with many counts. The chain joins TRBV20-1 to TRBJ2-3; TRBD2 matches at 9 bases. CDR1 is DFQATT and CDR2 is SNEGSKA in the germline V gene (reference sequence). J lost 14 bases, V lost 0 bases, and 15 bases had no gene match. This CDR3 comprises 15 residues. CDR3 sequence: CSARDPSIAGELSYF. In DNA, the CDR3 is TGCAGTGCTAGAGATCCATCCATAGCGGGGGAGCTTTCGTATTTT.

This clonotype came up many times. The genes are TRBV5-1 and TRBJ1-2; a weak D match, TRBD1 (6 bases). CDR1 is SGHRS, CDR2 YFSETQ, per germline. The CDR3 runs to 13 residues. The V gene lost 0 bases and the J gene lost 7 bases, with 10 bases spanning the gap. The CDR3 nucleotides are TGCGCCAGCAGCTTGGTCCCACAGGGTGGCTACACCTTC. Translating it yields CASSLVPQGGYTF.

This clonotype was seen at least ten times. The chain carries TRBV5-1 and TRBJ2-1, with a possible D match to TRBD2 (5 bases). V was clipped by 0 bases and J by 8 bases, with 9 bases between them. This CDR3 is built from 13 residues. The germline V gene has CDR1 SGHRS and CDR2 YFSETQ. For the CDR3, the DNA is TGCGCCAGCAGCTTGGCTAGCATGGATGAGCAGTTCTTC. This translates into CASSLASMDEQFF.